This TCR beta chain was observed in a study of T-cell memory formation after mild COVID-19. The wider study: Among the donors, TCR clusters were largely specific to each donor. Findings and limits, study-wide: CD4+ contracting clones were mainly CM and EM; CD8+ ones, EMRA. Prior to infection, memory already included some responding clones, suggesting cross-reactive memory joined.

A word on this clonotype: Antigen: not known.

The CDR3 consists of 14 residues. Trimming at V came to 5 bases and at J to 7 bases, leaving 8 bases not matched to a gene. CDR1 and CDR2 (germline): LNHDA, SQIVND (reference sequence). TCRalpha and TCRbeta libraries used 5'RACE with constant-segment primers and UMIs. TCRdb re-called the 5' RACE reads with MiXCR, one entry per CDR3 protein. The sample includes roughly 300,000 distinct CDR3 sequences, roughly 8.2% of them seen just once. V usage is TRBV19 and J usage is TRBJ1-5, with TRBD1 matching 7 bases. The clonotype originates from a man aged 18 to 29 who had mild COVID-19 (a few samples of this study predate the infection). Cell type and time point are not known. Source material: PBMCs or a T cell subset sorted from them (not recorded which). The CDR3: CASSPKTGRQPQHF. CDR3 nucleotide sequence: TGTGCCAGTAGTCCAAAGACAGGGCGACAGCCCCAGCATTTT.